Listed below are T cell receptor beta chains from one sample, sequenced in a study of molecular identifiers for immune sequencing clone quantification. TCRdb re-analysed the PCR reads in MiXCR, keeping a single row per CDR3 protein. The sample gives 60,000 to 65,000 distinct CDR3 sequences, about 20% of which show up once; under 1.5% is in the top ten. Material: naive CD8+ T cells from blood, with Jurkat cell RNA spiked in. The receptors were sampled from a human donor in good health. Some libraries in this study had Jurkat cell RNA spiked in. CDR3s include the opening cysteine and the closing phenylalanine or tryptophan. The order of the fields is CDR3 protein, CDR3 DNA, clone size, J gene, D gene, V gene. A D gene is named only where the DNA matches it firmly. Only some rows state a clone size, as once, few, many or a class for expanded clones.

cdr3_aa: CASSQGVLEGETQYF
cdr3_nt: TGTGCCAGCAGCCAAGGTGTCTTGGAGGGAGAGACCCAGTACTTC
clone_size: .
j_call: TRBJ2-5
d_call: .
v_call: TRBV3-1

cdr3_aa: CASRPGQGNQPQHF
cdr3_nt: TGCGCCAGCAGGCCTGGACAGGGCAATCAGCCCCAGCATTTT
clone_size: .
j_call: TRBJ1-5
d_call: TRBD1
v_call: TRBV5-1

cdr3_aa: CASSLDRETQYF
cdr3_nt: TGTGCCAGCAGCTTGGACAGGGAGACCCAGTACTTC
clone_size: few
j_call: TRBJ2-5
d_call: TRBD1
v_call: TRBV13

cdr3_aa: CASSYGTGGWGTEAFF
cdr3_nt: TGTGCCAGCAGTTACGGGACAGGGGGCTGGGGCACTGAAGCTTTCTTT
clone_size: many
j_call: TRBJ1-1
d_call: TRBD1
v_call: TRBV6-5

cdr3_aa: CASSQGSTSKNIQYF
cdr3_nt: TGCGCCAGCAGCCAAGGATCCACATCCAAAAACATTCAGTACTTC
clone_size: many
j_call: TRBJ2-4
d_call: .
v_call: TRBV4-1

cdr3_aa: CSARGYLTYEQYF
cdr3_nt: TGCAGTGCTAGAGGGTATTTAACCTACGAGCAGTACTTC
clone_size: many
j_call: TRBJ2-7
d_call: .
v_call: TRBV20-1

cdr3_aa: CASSEDAGGPYEQYF
cdr3_nt: TGCGCCAGCAGTGAAGACGCGGGAGGGCCCTACGAGCAGTACTTC
clone_size: many
j_call: TRBJ2-7
d_call: TRBD2
v_call: TRBV10-1

cdr3_aa: CSASAFNLKPGEQFF
cdr3_nt: TGCAGTGCTAGCGCCTTCAACCTGAAACCCGGTGAGCAGTTCTTC
clone_size: .
j_call: TRBJ2-1
d_call: .
v_call: TRBV20-1

cdr3_aa: CASSEGQGVQETQYF
cdr3_nt: TGTGCCAGCAGCGAGGGACAGGGGGTGCAAGAGACCCAGTACTTC
clone_size: .
j_call: TRBJ2-5
d_call: TRBD1
v_call: TRBV5-3

cdr3_aa: CASGLNLAGSTDTQYF
cdr3_nt: TGTGCTAGTGGTTTGAATCTAGCGGGTAGCACAGATACGCAGTATTTT
clone_size: .
j_call: TRBJ2-3
d_call: TRBD2
v_call: TRBV12-5

cdr3_aa: CASGQALSYEQYF
cdr3_nt: TGTGCCAGCGGCCAAGCTCTCTCCTACGAGCAGTACTTC
clone_size: many
j_call: TRBJ2-7
d_call: .
v_call: TRBV6-2/TRBV6-3

cdr3_aa: CASSLFRGANTEAFF
cdr3_nt: TGTGCCAGCAGTTTATTCCGAGGGGCGAACACTGAAGCTTTCTTT
clone_size: many
j_call: TRBJ1-1
d_call: .
v_call: TRBV28

cdr3_aa: CASSRRGHNEQFF
cdr3_nt: TGTGCCAGCAGCCGACGGGGTCACAATGAGCAGTTCTTC
clone_size: .
j_call: TRBJ2-1
d_call: .
v_call: TRBV7-7

cdr3_aa: CASSLNKRDPREARLYEQYF
cdr3_nt: TGCGCCAGCAGCCTTAACAAAAGGGATCCGCGGGAGGCAAGACTCTACGAGCAGTACTTC
clone_size: few
j_call: TRBJ2-7
d_call: TRBD2
v_call: TRBV23-1

cdr3_aa: CASRRTSGNTDTQYF
cdr3_nt: TGTGCCAGCAGGCGGACTAGCGGAAACACAGATACGCAGTATTTT
clone_size: .
j_call: TRBJ2-3
d_call: TRBD2
v_call: TRBV6-6

cdr3_aa: CASSFSGGSVGNEQFF
cdr3_nt: TGTGCCAGCAGTTTTTCTGGTGGGAGTGTAGGAAATGAGCAGTTCTTC
clone_size: few
j_call: TRBJ2-1
d_call: .
v_call: TRBV6-2/TRBV6-3

cdr3_aa: CASSSGATSTDTQYF
cdr3_nt: TGTGCCAGCAGCTCTGGGGCAACTAGCACAGATACGCAGTATTTT
clone_size: medium-sized
j_call: TRBJ2-3
d_call: .
v_call: TRBV7-2

cdr3_aa: CATSTPLAGTDTQYF
cdr3_nt: TGTGCCACCAGTACTCCACTAGCGGGGACAGATACGCAGTATTTT
clone_size: many
j_call: TRBJ2-3
d_call: TRBD2
v_call: TRBV15

cdr3_aa: CASSPPGQGPSYEQYF
cdr3_nt: TGTGCCAGCTCACCCCCGGGACAGGGACCCTCCTACGAGCAGTACTTC
clone_size: many
j_call: TRBJ2-7
d_call: TRBD1
v_call: TRBV18

cdr3_aa: CAISAEGGTGYGYTF
cdr3_nt: TGTGCCATCAGTGCCGAAGGAGGGACCGGCTATGGCTACACCTTC
clone_size: many
j_call: TRBJ1-2
d_call: .
v_call: TRBV10-3

cdr3_aa: CASSLFQREVHEGTGELFF
cdr3_nt: TGTGCCAGCAGTTTATTCCAGCGGGAGGTACACGAGGGGACCGGGGAGCTGTTCTTT
clone_size: .
j_call: TRBJ2-2
d_call: TRBD2
v_call: TRBV28

cdr3_aa: CASSFRPSRGPTEAFF
cdr3_nt: TGTGCCAGCAGTTTTAGGCCCTCCCGGGGTCCCACTGAAGCTTTCTTT
clone_size: many
j_call: TRBJ1-1
d_call: .
v_call: TRBV12-3/TRBV12-4

cdr3_aa: CSVRYTGELFF
cdr3_nt: TGCAGCGTTAGGTACACCGGGGAGCTGTTTTTT
clone_size: many
j_call: TRBJ2-2
d_call: .
v_call: TRBV29-1

cdr3_aa: CASRSAGDLDTQYF
cdr3_nt: TGTGCCAGCAGAAGTGCAGGGGATTTAGATACGCAGTATTTT
clone_size: many
j_call: TRBJ2-3
d_call: .
v_call: TRBV7-8

cdr3_aa: CASSYSLAGLYNEQFF
cdr3_nt: TGTGCCAGCAGTTACTCTTTAGCGGGACTCTACAATGAGCAGTTCTTC
clone_size: many
j_call: TRBJ2-1
d_call: TRBD2
v_call: TRBV6-5

cdr3_aa: CASSQGDLMNTEAFF
cdr3_nt: TGCGCCAGCAGCCAAGGCGATCTGATGAACACTGAAGCTTTCTTT
clone_size: few
j_call: TRBJ1-1
d_call: .
v_call: TRBV4-1

cdr3_aa: CASSLGTGEVRYEQYF
cdr3_nt: TGTGCCAGCAGCTTAGGGACAGGCGAAGTTCGCTACGAGCAGTACTTC
clone_size: many
j_call: TRBJ2-7
d_call: TRBD1
v_call: TRBV7-9

cdr3_aa: CASSVASLWSNEQFF
cdr3_nt: TGTGCCAGCAGCGTAGCTAGTCTTTGGAGCAATGAGCAGTTCTTC
clone_size: .
j_call: TRBJ2-1
d_call: .
v_call: TRBV9

cdr3_aa: CASKDRGSWVNTEAFF
cdr3_nt: TGTGCCAGCAAAGACAGGGGTAGCTGGGTGAACACTGAAGCTTTCTTT
clone_size: many
j_call: TRBJ1-1
d_call: TRBD1
v_call: TRBV11-1

cdr3_aa: CASSLRTDSYEQYF
cdr3_nt: TGCGCCAGCAGCCTCAGGACGGACTCCTACGAGCAGTACTTC
clone_size: few
j_call: TRBJ2-7
d_call: .
v_call: TRBV4-1

cdr3_aa: CSAKLVTDTQYF
cdr3_nt: TGCAGTGCCAAGTTGGTCACAGATACGCAGTATTTT
clone_size: many
j_call: TRBJ2-3
d_call: .
v_call: TRBV20-1

cdr3_aa: CATSSHEGPFYNEQFF
cdr3_nt: TGTGCCACCAGTTCCCACGAGGGACCTTTCTACAATGAGCAGTTCTTC
clone_size: many
j_call: TRBJ2-1
d_call: .
v_call: TRBV24-1

cdr3_aa: CASSHGQAPFYGYAF
cdr3_nt: TGTGCCAGTAGTCACGGACAGGCTCCCTTCTATGGCTACGCCTTC
clone_size: few
j_call: TRBJ1-2
d_call: TRBD1
v_call: TRBV19

cdr3_aa: CASSPDTEAFF
cdr3_nt: TGTGCCAGCAGTCCCGACACTGAAGCTTTCTTT
clone_size: few
j_call: TRBJ1-1
d_call: .
v_call: TRBV6-6

cdr3_aa: CASSHTPGPDNEKLFF
cdr3_nt: TGTGCCAGCAGTCACACTCCGGGACCGGATAATGAAAAACTGTTTTTT
clone_size: many
j_call: TRBJ1-4
d_call: .
v_call: TRBV12-3/TRBV12-4

cdr3_aa: CSVEDLRTAFDRYTF
cdr3_nt: TGCAGCGTTGAAGATCTAAGGACGGCCTTTGATCGCTACACCTTC
clone_size: .
j_call: TRBJ1-2
d_call: .
v_call: TRBV29-1

cdr3_aa: CASSLTSSHYEQYF
cdr3_nt: TGTGCCAGCAGCCTGACTAGCTCACACTACGAGCAGTACTTC
clone_size: many
j_call: TRBJ2-7
d_call: TRBD2
v_call: TRBV12-3/TRBV12-4

cdr3_aa: CASSQDSEQFF
cdr3_nt: TGCGCCAGCAGCCAAGATAGTGAGCAGTTCTTC
clone_size: .
j_call: TRBJ2-1
d_call: .
v_call: TRBV4-1

cdr3_aa: CSARGLAGAPETQYF
cdr3_nt: TGCAGTGCTAGAGGACTAGCCGGGGCACCCGAGACCCAGTACTTC
clone_size: many
j_call: TRBJ2-5
d_call: TRBD2
v_call: TRBV20-1

cdr3_aa: CASSLLDSGGGSDTQYF
cdr3_nt: TGTGCCAGCAGTTTATTGGATAGCGGGGGTGGGTCAGATACGCAGTATTTT
clone_size: many
j_call: TRBJ2-3
d_call: TRBD2
v_call: TRBV27

cdr3_aa: CASTRTGGGETLFF
cdr3_nt: TGTGCCAGCACCCGGACAGGGGGAGGGGAAACACTGTTTTTT
clone_size: .
j_call: TRBJ1-4
d_call: TRBD1
v_call: TRBV28